A single sample is the source of the 14 T cell receptor beta chains below, sequenced in a study of blood T cell repertoires in COVID-19. Profiled with immunoSEQ multiplex PCR; TCRdb holds only in-frame clones, not every one. The sample consists of roughly 330,000 clones, about 85% of them appearing once. Sequencing used PBMCs or T cells enriched from blood (not recorded which). The receptors derive from a woman aged 30 to 39 who had recovered from COVID-19.

This clone occurred once. The gene calls are TRBV6-1 and TRBJ2-3; weak D call: TRBD1 (6 bases). The CDR3 is 12 residues long. V was shortened by 3 bases and J by 6 bases, with 7 bases between the two germline ends. The V gene's germline CDR1 is MNHNS and CDR2 SASEGT. The CDR3 DNA sequence: TGTGCCAGCAGTGATACAGGGGATACGCAGTATTTT. This sequence encodes CASSDTGDTQYF.

This clone was seen a single time. The genes are TRBV7-6 and TRBJ2-2; D is possibly TRBD1 (7 bases). The ends were cut back, 3 bases at V and 5 bases at J, with 19 bases in the middle. The CDR3 is 17 residues long. CDR1 is SGHVS and CDR2 is FNYEAQ in the germline V gene. The CDR3 reads CASSLQGGLTGTGELFF. The CDR3 DNA sequence: TGTGCCAGCAGCTTGCAGGGGGGCCTGACGGGGACCGGGGAGCTGTTTTTT.

The rearrangement joins TRBV29-1 to TRBJ1-1, with D uncertain. CDR3 size: 11 residues. Trimming left V 6 bases short and J 4 bases short, with 9 bases between. Looked up from germline, CDR1 is SQVTM and CDR2 is ANQGSEA. The CDR3 sequence is CSVRRGTEAFF. In nucleotides, the CDR3 is TGCAGCGTGCGCCGGGGCACTGAAGCTTTCTTT.

This clone was counted between two and nine times. The chain combines TRBV25-1 with TRBJ1-3; D gene uncertain. V lost 4 bases and J 0 bases, leaving 13 bases between the germline ends. The CDR3 has 16 residues. The V gene's germline CDR1 is MGHDK and CDR2 SYGVNS. The CDR3 is CASSVGSPYSGNTIYF. The CDR3 DNA reads as TGTGCCAGCAGTGTGGGGAGCCCATACTCTGGAAACACCATATATTTT.

The CDR3 sequence is CAWDRGAYGYTF. The CDR3 coding sequence is TGTGCCTGGGACAGGGGGGCTTATGGCTACACCTTC. J is TRBJ1-2 and V is TRBV30; 9 nucleotides agree with TRBD1. Germline V gives CDR1 GTSNPN, CDR2 SVGIG (reference sequence). V lost 5 bases to trimming and J lost 5 bases; unmatched junction nucleotides: 3. CDR3 length: 12 amino acids.

The chain employs TRBV5-1 and TRBJ2-1; 11 nucleotides agree with TRBD2. CDR3 length: 15 residues. Germline V gene sequence: CDR1 SGHRS, CDR2 YFSETQ. J lost 15 bases, V lost 0 bases, and 11 bases had no gene match. CDR3 DNA sequence: TGCGCCAGCAGCTTGGTTAGCGGGGGGGCCCCGTTGTGGTTCTTC. Its translation is CASSLVSGGAPLWFF.

The chain has TRBV19 and TRBJ2-7; possibly TRBD2 for D (5 bases). This CDR3 has 15 amino acids. Trimming removed 3 bases at V and 4 bases at J, with 16 bases between. In germline, CDR1 is LNHDA, CDR2 SQIVND (reference sequence). DNA of the CDR3: TGTGCCAGTAGTATTCACTTAGTGGGAGTGTACGAGCAGTACTTC. Protein product: CASSIHLVGVYEQYF.

This clone was recorded a few times. The rearrangement links TRBV5-4 to TRBJ1-1, with D unclear. V was clipped by 0 bases and J by 4 bases, with 7 bases between them. Germline V CDR1 and CDR2: SGHNT, YYREEE (reference sequence). The CDR3 is 13 residues long. CDR3 in DNA: TGTGCCAGCAGCTTGGAAGGCGGCACTGAAGCTTTCTTT. This sequence encodes CASSLEGGTEAFF. Filled out from reference TRBV5-4 and TRBJ1-1, the complete variable domain reads ETGVTQSPTHLIKTRGQQVTLRCSSQSGHNTVSWYQQALGQGPQFIFQYYREEENGRGNFPPRFSGLQFPNYSSELNVNALELDDSALYLCASSLEGGTEAFFGQGTRLTVV.

This clone has just one count. The chain is built from TRBV19 and TRBJ2-5, with TRBD1 matching 8 bases. V shed 5 bases and J 1 base; nucleotides not matched to a gene: 9. This CDR3 spans 16 amino acids. The germline V gene has CDR1 LNHDA and CDR2 SQIVND (reference sequence). The CDR3 is CASSVGTGAPQETQYF. As DNA, the CDR3 is TGTGCCAGTAGTGTTGGGACAGGCGCCCCCCAAGAGACCCAGTACTTC.

The CDR3 DNA reads as TGTGCCAGTAGTAGGGCAGGACTTGAAGCTTTCTTT. It is translated as CASSRAGLEAFF. The chain links TRBV19 to TRBJ1-1; no definite D call. V dropped 4 bases and J dropped 7 bases, with 10 bases sitting between them. The CDR3 has 12 residues. Germline CDR1 is LNHDA and CDR2 is SQIVND (reference sequence). The full variable domain, completed using reference TRBV19 and TRBJ1-1, is DGGITQSPKYLFRKEGQNVTLSCEQNLNHDAMYWYRQDPGQGLRLIYYSQIVNDFQKGDIAEGYSVSREKKESFPLTVTSAQKNPTAFYLCASSRAGLEAFFGQGTRLTVV.

The chain employs TRBV7-9 and TRBJ1-2; possibly TRBD1 for D (6 bases). Trimming removed 2 bases at V and 3 bases at J, with 7 bases between. Germline lookup yields CDR1 SEHNR and CDR2 FQNEAQ (reference sequence). The CDR3 consists of 13 residues. This CDR3 reads CASSLNRDYGYTF. CDR3 nucleotides: TGTGCCAGCAGCTTAAACAGGGACTATGGCTACACCTTC. Full variable domain (outside the CDR3, taken from reference TRBV7-9 and TRBJ1-2): DTGVSQNPRHKITKRGQNVTFRCDPISEHNRLYWYRQTLGQGPEFLTYFQNEAQLEKSRLLSDRFSAERPKGSFSTLEIQRTEQGDSAMYLCASSLNRDYGYTFGSGTRLTVV.

The chain is built from TRBV3-1 (or the pseudogene TRBV3-2) and TRBJ1-2; no clear D gene. CDR3 size: 14 residues. V was trimmed by 2 bases and J by 0 bases, leaving 7 bases between them. CDR1 LGHDT and CDR2 YNNKEL come from the germline V gene (reference sequence). The CDR3 here is CASSQRGANYGYTF. In DNA, the CDR3 is TGTGCCAGCAGCCAACGGGGAGCTAACTATGGCTACACCTTC.

This sequence joins TRBV30 and TRBJ1-4, with no clear D. V was trimmed by 3 bases and J by 4 bases, leaving 12 bases between them. The V gene's germline CDR1 is GTSNPN and CDR2 SVGIG (reference sequence). The CDR3 has 14 amino acids. This chain's CDR3 is CAWRLAGSNEKLFF. CDR3 sequence (DNA): TGTGCCTGGAGGTTGGCGGGAAGTAATGAAAAACTGTTTTTT.

The chain joins TRBV10-3 to TRBJ2-2, with 14 bases lining up with TRBD2. The CDR3 spans 15 residues. Germline CDR1 ENHRY, CDR2 SYGVKD. Trimming at V came to 4 bases and at J to 6 bases, leaving 1 base not matched to a gene. DNA for the CDR3: TGTGCCATCAGTGGACTAGCGGGGGGGTCCGGGGAGCTGTTTTTT. It translates to CAISGLAGGSGELFF.